Listed below are T cell receptor beta chains from one sample, sequenced in a study of tumor and adjacent non-tumor tissue in lung cancer. TCRdb analysed the multiplex PCR reads with MiXCR anew, one entry per CDR3 protein. The repertoire holds around 80,000 distinct CDR3 sequences, with approximately 82% as singletons. The sample taken for sequencing was distant non-tumor lung tissue. These receptors originate from a man between 65 and 80 years old with non-small cell lung cancer. Each CDR3 is given with its conserved first and last residue. The D gene is left open where the match is weak. Clone size is stated in some rows and not others, as once, few, many or a class when expanded.

D gene | J gene | clone size | V gene | CDR3 length | CDR3 DNA | CDR3 protein
TRBD1 | TRBJ1-5 | few | TRBV6-2/TRBV6-3 | 15 | TGTGCCAGCAGTTACGACAGGGGGCGTTTTCAGCCACAGCATTTT | CASSYDRGRFQPQHF
. | TRBJ1-4 | . | TRBV28 | 15 | TGTGCCAGCAGTTTATGGTCAGATACTAATGAAAAACTGCTTTTT | CASSLWSDTNEKLLF
. | TRBJ2-5 | . | TRBV29-1 | 13 | TGCAGTGTGGCCAACAGGCTCCAAGAGACCCAGTACTTT | CSVANRLQETQYF
. | TRBJ2-2 | . | TRBV6-5 | 13 | TGTGCCAGCGGTTACTGGAGCACCGGGGAGCTGTATTTT | CASGYWSTGELYF
. | TRBJ2-3 | . | TRBV7-9 | 12 | TGTATCAGCAGCTCCCCCCATGATACGCAGTATTTT | CISSSPHDTQYF
. | TRBJ2-5 | . | TRBV6-9 | 19 | TGTGCCGGAAGGAAAAAGACAGCTCACCGTGACTCCGACCCGGAGACCAAGTACTTC | CAGRKKTAHRDSDPETKYF
. | TRBJ2-1 | . | TRBV5-1 | 15 | TGCGCCAGCAGCTCGGGACTGGAGGTGAACAATGAGCAGTTCTTC | CASSSGLEVNNEQFF
. | TRBJ2-6 | . | TRBV6-2/TRBV6-3 | 12 | TGTGCCAGCCACACCGGGGCCAACGTCCAGACTTTC | CASHTGANVQTF
TRBD1 | TRBJ2-1 | . | TRBV5-1 | 15 | TGCGCCAGCAGCTTGGTGCGACAGGGGGCAAATGAGCAGTTCTTC | CASSLVRQGANEQFF
. | TRBJ2-3 | . | TRBV11-3 | 15 | TGTGCCAGCAGCTTATCCCAATCCAGATACCGGCTGCAGTATTTT | CASSLSQSRYRLQYF
. | TRBJ2-1 | . | TRBV20-1 | 17 | TGCAGTGCTATGGGTGCCAATGGGGAGTCAGCCTACATTGAGCAGTTCTTC | CSAMGANGESAYIEQFF
. | TRBJ1-5 | medium-sized | TRBV29-1 | 18 | TGCAGCGTTGAAGATCTATGGGACGGCGGCATTGGCAATCAGCCCCAGCATTTT | CSVEDLWDGGIGNQPQHF
. | TRBJ2-7 | . | TRBV6-2/TRBV6-3 | 11 | TGTCCCAGCAGTACCTGGGGCGAGCTGTACTTC | CPSSTWGELYF
. | TRBJ2-7 | many | TRBV12-3/TRBV12-4 | 14 | TGTGCCAGCAGTTCCGCATTGACGAGGGGAGAGCAGTACTTC | CASSSALTRGEQYF
TRBD1 | TRBJ1-1 | many | TRBV11-3 | 16 | TGTGCCAGCAGCGTCAGGGACAGAACCCTGAAAACTGAAGCTTTCTTT | CASSVRDRTLKTEAFF
. | TRBJ1-6 | . | TRBV20-1 | 14 | TGCAGTGACAGCCATGGGACCGGGGGAGAGGACCTCCACTTT | CSDSHGTGGEDLHF
TRBD2 | TRBJ2-7 | few | TRBV5-1 | 15 | TGCGCCAGCAGCTTGCAGGGAGCGGGAGTCGACGAGCAGTACTTC | CASSLQGAGVDEQYF
TRBD2 | TRBJ2-1 | once | TRBV11-1 | 16 | TGTGCCAGCAGTCCGCTAACTAGCGGCAAAAACATTGATCAGTTCTTC | CASSPLTSGKNIDQFF
. | TRBJ1-5 | many | TRBV6-5 | 14 | TGTGCACCGCCGGAGGCCCCTTTGCGGGAGCCCCAGCATTTT | CAPPEAPLREPQHF
. | TRBJ2-1 | . | TRBV12-3/TRBV12-4 | 13 | TGTGCCAGCACCCTGCAGATTGGCAATGAGCAGTTCTTC | CASTLQIGNEQFF
TRBD2 | TRBJ2-3 | . | TRBV29-1 | 14 | TGCAGTATTGTTCCATGGGACTACACAGATACGCAGTATTTT | CSIVPWDYTDTQYF
. | TRBJ2-2 | . | TRBV11-2 | 16 | TGTGCCAGCAGCTTAGTGGGCACAGGTGTTGCCGAGGAGCTGTCTTTT | CASSLVGTGVAEELSF
TRBD1 | TRBJ1-6 | . | TRBV5-4 | 17 | TGTGCCAGCAGCAACGGGACAGTGGGAGGGATTAATTCACCCCTCCACTTT | CASSNGTVGGINSPLHF
. | TRBJ2-2 | once | TRBV4-1 | 19 | TGCGCCAGCAGCCAAGTTTCATTTAGGGCGGGATCAGTCACCGGGGAGGAGTTTTTT | CASSQVSFRAGSVTGEEFF
. | TRBJ1-1 | . | TRBV30 | 14 | TGTGCCTGGGTCCACAGTGGCCCCAACACTGAAGCTTTCTTT | CAWVHSGPNTEAFF
. | TRBJ2-5 | . | TRBV11-2 | 15 | TGTGCCAGCAGCCCGTGGACAGTTGGGCGTGATACCCAGTACTTC | CASSPWTVGRDTQYF
. | TRBJ2-3 | . | TRBV6-6 | 14 | TGTACCAGCAGCCCTGATTCGTATACAGATACGCAGTATTTT | CTSSPDSYTDTQYF
TRBD2 | TRBJ2-5 | . | TRBV28 | 20 | TGTGCCAGCAGTTTACTTGGCCTGCAGACTAGCGGGAGAAGGGAAGAGACCCAGTACTTC | CASSLLGLQTSGRREETQYF
. | TRBJ2-7 | few | TRBV29-1 | 11 | TGCAGCGTTGCTCTAGGGGACGAGCAGTACTTC | CSVALGDEQYF
TRBD2 | TRBJ2-7 | . | TRBV20-1 | 15 | TGCAGTGTTAGAGAAGGACCAGCGGGGACCTACGAACAATACTTC | CSVREGPAGTYEQYF
. | TRBJ2-1 | . | TRBV28 | 14 | TGTGCCAGCAGAGCCAAGAGCTACTACCATGAGCAGTTCTTC | CASRAKSYYHEQFF
TRBD2 | TRBJ2-1 | . | TRBV20-1 | 14 | TGCAGTGCGCGCGGGACTAGCGGGGGGGCCAGGGAGTTCTTC | CSARGTSGGAREFF
TRBD1 | TRBJ2-5 | . | TRBV5-4 | 16 | TGTGCCAGCAGCTTAGCCAGGGGGCGCGAATTGGAGATCCAGCACTTC | CASSLARGRELEIQHF
. | TRBJ2-7 | . | TRBV30 | 13 | TGTGCCTGGGCCGAAGGGACACCTTACGAGCAGTACTTC | CAWAEGTPYEQYF
. | TRBJ2-7 | . | TRBV11-1 | 14 | TGTGCCTGCAGTTTCAGGGAAACGACCTATGAGCAGTACTTC | CACSFRETTYEQYF
. | TRBJ1-6 | . | TRBV4-1 | 17 | TGCGCTAGCAGCCAAGAGTCCAAATCCTCCAATAATTCACCCCTCCACTTT | CASSQESKSSNNSPLHF
. | TRBJ1-2 | few | TRBV6-6 | 14 | TGTGCCAGCAGCCCTAGACAGATCTCAAGACGCTACACCTTC | CASSPRQISRRYTF
. | TRBJ1-6 | many | TRBV14 | 13 | TGTGCCAGCAGCCAACAGTATAATTCACCCCTCCACTTT | CASSQQYNSPLHF
TRBD1 | TRBJ1-1 | once | TRBV11-3 | 15 | TGTGCCAGCAGTTTAGGGGGCATGTTGGGTACTGAAGCTTTCTTT | CASSLGGMLGTEAFF
. | TRBJ2-7 | . | TRBV6-1 | 14 | TGTGTCAGCACTCGGATAGACAGCTCCTACGAACAGTACTTC | CVSTRIDSSYEQYF
. | TRBJ1-2 | . | TRBV5-5 | 16 | TGTGCCAGCAGCCCCGAAGGGGGGGGGCGCGGCTATGGCTACACCTTC | CASSPEGGGRGYGYTF
. | TRBJ1-1 | . | TRBV10-3 | 15 | TGTGCCATCAGTGAGCCTCAGGAGCATGTCAATGAAGCTTTCTTT | CAISEPQEHVNEAFF
. | TRBJ2-1 | . | TRBV20-1 | 11 | TGCAGTGCTGGGAACTACGATGAGCAGTTCTTC | CSAGNYDEQFF
TRBD1 | TRBJ2-6 | . | TRBV5-1 | 20 | TGCGCCAGCAGCTTGGTGTGGACAGGGGCATCAAACTCTGGGGCCAACGTCCTGACTTTC | CASSLVWTGASNSGANVLTF
. | TRBJ2-5 | . | TRBV29-1 | 16 | TGCAGCACCGAGCCCTACCTCAAGACAGGTCAAGAGACCCAGTACTTC | CSTEPYLKTGQETQYF
. | TRBJ2-7 | . | TRBV29-1 | 12 | TGCAACGTCGGGAAGGGGGCCTACGAGCAGTACTTC | CNVGKGAYEQYF
. | TRBJ1-2 | . | TRBV6-5 | 14 | TGTGCCAGCAGTCACCTGGGGGCGGGCTATGTTTACACCTTC | CASSHLGAGYVYTF
. | TRBJ1-2 | . | TRBV6-5 | 12 | TGTGCCAGTTGGGGGGGTAGCTATGGCTACACCTTC | CASWGGSYGYTF
. | TRBJ2-5 | . | TRBV5-1 | 18 | TGCGCCAGCAGCTTGTTGAGTTGGGGACTTTCCGGGGGAGAGACCCAGTACTTC | CASSLLSWGLSGGETQYF
TRBD1 | TRBJ1-3 | . | TRBV2 | 15 | TGTGCCAGCAGTGAGCAGGGGGCTTCAGGAAACACCATATACTTT | CASSEQGASGNTIYF
. | TRBJ2-3 | . | TRBV5-4 | 15 | TGTGTCAGCAGCCCTACAGGCGTCCTCACAGATACGCAGTATTTT | CVSSPTGVLTDTQYF
. | TRBJ2-7 | once | TRBV29-1 | 13 | TGCAACGTTACCGGGACGCTCCCCTACGAGCATTACTTC | CNVTGTLPYEHYF
TRBD1 | TRBJ1-1 | once | TRBV28 | 14 | TGTGCCACGACAGGGTGGGAGCGGAGCACTGAAGCTCTCTTT | CATTGWERSTEALF
TRBD1 | TRBJ1-1 | few | TRBV11-2 | 14 | TGTGCCAGCAGCCAAGGGGGACAGAGCTTTGAAGCTTTCTTT | CASSQGGQSFEAFF
TRBD1 | TRBJ2-2 | many | TRBV4-1 | 16 | TGCGCCAGCAGCCAAGATATCAGCAGGGGGCTCGGGGAGCTGTTTTTT | CASSQDISRGLGELFF
. | TRBJ1-3 | . | TRBV5-1 | 14 | TGCGCCAGCAGCTACTGGGACGGGGGAAACACCATATTTTTT | CASSYWDGGNTIFF
. | TRBJ2-7 | . | TRBV12-3/TRBV12-4 | 14 | TGTGCCAGCAGTCTCCTGACACTCGGGAGTGAGCAGGACTTC | CASSLLTLGSEQDF
TRBD2 | TRBJ2-7 | many | TRBV5-4 | 15 | TGTGCCAGCGGCGGTGGCGCTAGCGGACCCTACGAGCAGTACTTC | CASGGGASGPYEQYF
TRBD1 | TRBJ2-7 | . | TRBV11-1 | 15 | TGTGCCAGCAGCTCCTCCGGGACAGGAATCTACGAGGAGTACTTC | CASSSSGTGIYEEYF